These T cell receptor beta chains were read from a single sample in a study of blood T cell repertoires in COVID-19. Libraries were prepared by immunoSEQ multiplex PCR; TCRdb keeps only in-frame clonotypes and omits some of them. The table lists 200,000 to 300,000 clones, more than 75% of them singletons, with approximately 13% in the top ten. The sequencing input was peripheral blood. These receptors all stem from a woman aged 55-70 years with active or convalescent COVID-19. Both conserved end residues are part of each CDR3. The D gene is left open where the match is weak. Expanded clones are given a class, and other clones once, few, many or no size at all.

J,size,V,D,DNA,CDR3
TRBJ1-2,.,TRBV11-2,TRBD1,TGTGCCAGCAGCCCGTCGGGACAGGGGGGCTACACCTTC,CASSPSGQGGYTF
TRBJ1-1,.,TRBV5-1,TRBD1,TGCGCCAGCAGCCACAGGGGTAGGACTGAAGCTTTCTTT,CASSHRGRTEAFF
TRBJ2-5,.,TRBV10-2,.,TGCGCCAGCAGTGAGTTTGCGTTGGGGAGAAGAGGGACCCAGTACTTC,CASSEFALGRRGTQYF
TRBJ1-6,few,TRBV3-1/TRBV3-2,.,TGTGCCAGCAGCCAAGATTTACAGACCCTTAATTCACCCCTCCACTTT,CASSQDLQTLNSPLHF
TRBJ2-7,.,TRBV13,TRBD2,TGTGCCAGCGGGGCAGCAGCGGGAACCTACGAGCAGTACTTC,CASGAAAGTYEQYF
TRBJ1-1,few,TRBV7-6,.,TGTGCCAGCAGCTTAGGCAGGAACACTGAAGCTTTCTTT,CASSLGRNTEAFF
TRBJ2-1,.,TRBV10-3,TRBD2,TGTGCCATCAGTGTCGGGGGGGCCGTCAATGAGCAGTTCTTC,CAISVGGAVNEQFF
TRBJ2-7,.,TRBV11-2,TRBD1,TGTGCCAGCAGGAGCGGACAGGCGCAGTACTTC,CASRSGQAQYF
TRBJ2-5,.,TRBV30,TRBD2,TGTGCCTGGAGGTTGGCGGGGGGGGGAGAGACCCAGTACTTC,CAWRLAGGGETQYF
TRBJ1-2,.,TRBV14,.,TGTGCCAGCAGCCAAGCCTACCAGGGCCATGGCTACACCTTC,CASSQAYQGHGYTF
TRBJ1-5,.,TRBV12-5,TRBD1,TGTGCTAGTGGTTTGCTTTCAGGGGGTGGCAATCAGCCCCAGCATTTT,CASGLLSGGGNQPQHF
TRBJ2-1,.,TRBV28,.,TGTGCCAGCAGTCCCTCTAATTTAATTAATGAGCAGTTCTTC,CASSPSNLINEQFF
TRBJ2-3,.,TRBV28,.,TGTGCCAGCAGCAGGGGGGTATGGAACACAGATACGCAGTATTTT,CASSRGVWNTDTQYF
TRBJ2-7,.,TRBV21-1,.,TGTGCCAGCAGCACCAAGACAAGGGGGCGCGGGTACGAGCAGTACTTC,CASSTKTRGRGYEQYF
TRBJ1-5,.,TRBV6-6,TRBD1,TGTGCCAGCACCCATACGGGACAGGGGTTCGGTCAGCCCCAGCATTTT,CASTHTGQGFGQPQHF
TRBJ1-1,.,TRBV6-6,.,TGTGCCAGCAGGTCTCCCGCGCGTGCCATGAACACTGAAGCTTTCTTT,CASRSPARAMNTEAFF
TRBJ2-3,.,TRBV7-3,.,TGTGCCAGCAGCCGAGGGATCCACACAGATACGCAGTATTTT,CASSRGIHTDTQYF
TRBJ2-1,.,TRBV2,.,TGTGCCAGCAGAGACTTTAGCGGAATAGATGAGCAGTTCTTC,CASRDFSGIDEQFF
TRBJ1-6,.,TRBV28,.,TGTGCCAGCAGTCTCACAGAATATAATTCACCCCTCCACTTT,CASSLTEYNSPLHF
TRBJ2-1,.,TRBV2,TRBD1,TGTGCCGGCCACCCCGGACAGGCCGGCAATGAGCAGTTCTTC,CAGHPGQAGNEQFF
TRBJ1-2,.,TRBV7-2,TRBD1,TGTGCCAGCAGCCCCACCGGGACAGCTCATGGCTACACCTTC,CASSPTGTAHGYTF
TRBJ1-2,.,TRBV18,.,TGTGCCAGCTCACCAGGAGCGGCGGGGGGCATCTATGGCTACACCTTC,CASSPGAAGGIYGYTF
TRBJ1-1,.,TRBV19,.,TGTGCCAGTAGTATAGAAGGCCGGGGGAACACTGAAGCTTTCTTT,CASSIEGRGNTEAFF
TRBJ1-2,few,TRBV7-3,TRBD1,TGTGCCAGTGGGACAGGGGGCTTAATCTATGGCTACACCTTC,CASGTGGLIYGYTF
TRBJ1-1,.,TRBV5-1,.,TGCGCCAGCAGCCCCCGACTTAACACTGAAGCTTTCTTT,CASSPRLNTEAFF
TRBJ2-7,medium-sized,TRBV15,.,TGTGCCACCAGCAACAACAGGGTTGGAGCATACGAGCAGTACTTC,CATSNNRVGAYEQYF
TRBJ1-3,.,TRBV3-1/TRBV3-2,.,TGTGCCAGCTCTATACAGGGAACTGGAAACACCATATATTTT,CASSIQGTGNTIYF
TRBJ2-5,.,TRBV27,TRBD2,TGTGCCAGCAGTCTTTGGCGGGGCGGGGGGGCAGAGACCCAGTACTTC,CASSLWRGGGAETQYF
TRBJ2-1,.,TRBV3-1/TRBV3-2,TRBD2,TGTGCCAGCAGCCTAAGGCGCGGGGGGGCGAGTGAGCAGTTCTTC,CASSLRRGGASEQFF
TRBJ1-3,.,TRBV1,.,TGCACCAGCAGCCTCGCCAGGGGGGCGGTGGGAAACACCATATATTTT,CTSSLARGAVGNTIYF
TRBJ2-1,.,TRBV6-5,.,TGTGCCAGCAGTTACATCCCGGGACACCGAAATGAGCAGTTCTTC,CASSYIPGHRNEQFF
TRBJ1-1,.,TRBV4-2,.,TGTGCCAGCAGCCAAGATTTACGAGGTTTGGACACTGAAGCTTTCTTT,CASSQDLRGLDTEAFF
TRBJ2-5,few,TRBV7-8,.,TGTGCCAGCAGCTTAGGACGGCGGGAGACCCAGTACTTC,CASSLGRRETQYF
TRBJ2-7,.,TRBV6-6,.,TGTGCCAGCCTGGGGAGCACTACCTACGAGCAGTACTTC,CASLGSTTYEQYF
TRBJ1-1,once,TRBV6-5,TRBD1,TGTGCCAGCAGTTTGGGACAGGGCACGCCGAACACTGAAGCTTTCTTT,CASSLGQGTPNTEAFF
TRBJ2-2,.,TRBV7-3,TRBD1,TGTGCCAGCAAACAGGGGGCCGGAGGGGAGCTGTTTTTT,CASKQGAGGELFF
TRBJ1-1,once,TRBV5-4,.,TGTGCCAGCACCCACCCCGGGAACACTGAAGCTTTCTTT,CASTHPGNTEAFF
TRBJ2-2,.,TRBV30,.,TGTGCCTGGAGAGGACAGATCCTAGCGAACACCGGGGAGCTGTTTTTT,CAWRGQILANTGELFF
TRBJ2-7,once,TRBV19,TRBD1,TGTGCCAGTAGTATATCGGGGCAGGGGGATTCCTACGAGCAGTACTTC,CASSISGQGDSYEQYF
TRBJ2-1,.,TRBV27,TRBD2,TGTGCCAGTCGCTTAGCGGGGAGGAATGAGCAGTTCTTC,CASRLAGRNEQFF
TRBJ2-7,.,TRBV7-8,.,TGTGCCAGCAGCTTAGCACATACCACCTACGAGCAGTACTTC,CASSLAHTTYEQYF
TRBJ1-1,.,TRBV6-6,TRBD1,TGTGCCAGCAGTAAGTCCCGGGACAGATTGAACACTGAAGCTTTCTTT,CASSKSRDRLNTEAFF
TRBJ1-2,.,TRBV13,TRBD1,TGTGCCAGCAGCTCCGACAGGGGGCTGAGTGGCTACACCTTC,CASSSDRGLSGYTF
TRBJ1-2,.,TRBV5-1,.,TGCGCCAGCAGCCCGGACAGAACTGTCTATGGCTACACCTTC,CASSPDRTVYGYTF
TRBJ1-2,.,TRBV19,.,TGTGCCAGTAGTCTTCAGGGAAACCCCGCTAACTATGGCTACACCTTC,CASSLQGNPANYGYTF
TRBJ2-7,.,TRBV23-1,TRBD2,TGCGCCAGCAGTCAATCTGGGGGGACTACGTGCTACGAGCAGTACTTC,CASSQSGGTTCYEQYF
TRBJ1-2,.,TRBV7-2,TRBD1,TGTGCCAGCAGCTTAGGACAGGGGGCGGATGGCTACACCTTC,CASSLGQGADGYTF
TRBJ2-6,.,TRBV27,.,TGTGCCAGCAGTTTAGTCCCAACAGTCTCTGGGGCCAACGTCCTGACTTTC,CASSLVPTVSGANVLTF
TRBJ2-2,.,TRBV5-5,.,TGTGCCAGCAGCCCGAGACCAGCGAACGTTGGCACCGGGGAGCTGTTTTTT,CASSPRPANVGTGELFF
TRBJ2-1,.,TRBV29-1,TRBD2,TGCAGCGTTGAAGATCCAGCGGGACGGGGGAGCTCCTACAATGAGCAGTTCTTC,CSVEDPAGRGSSYNEQFF
TRBJ2-7,.,TRBV18,.,TGTGCCAGCTCACCACCCAGGACATTCCACGAGCAGTACTTC,CASSPPRTFHEQYF